The subject of this entry is one TCR beta chain. What it binds is not known. The sample belongs to a study of cytomegalovirus exposure and HLA in healthy donors. Study results and caveats: Reports state that TCR beta sequences accurately predicted most subjects' HLA-A and HLA-B alleles. TCR beta chains associated with HLA were, in a later analysis, more clonally expanded than equally common others. Apparent HLA restriction characterized most CMV-associated TCR beta chains in a later analysis.

The PCR employed 60 Vbeta primers together with 13 Jbeta primers. Methods used by the authors: A follow-up analysis tallied 70 million to 80 million unique TCR beta chains, roughly 11 million shared. TCRdb's copy holds only in-frame clones and misses some; the assay was immunoSEQ multiplex PCR. V and J calls and clone size follow that table, whereas D and trimming were derived from the DNA. The repertoire holds around 130,000 clones, with 77% as singletons. V shed 1 base and J 1 base; nucleotides not matched to a gene: 6. CDR3 length: 18 residues. Per the germline V gene, CDR1 is SGHNT and CDR2 is YENEEA.

The source of this sequence is a man younger than 35 in good health and CMV-seropositive. Sequenced input: PBMCs. The genes are TRBV11-3 and TRBJ2-2, with 10 bases fitting TRBD2. CDR3 coding DNA: TGTGCCAGCAGCTTAGCCCGGACTAGCGGATTGAACACCGGGGAGCTGTTTTTT. It codes for CASSLARTSGLNTGELFF.